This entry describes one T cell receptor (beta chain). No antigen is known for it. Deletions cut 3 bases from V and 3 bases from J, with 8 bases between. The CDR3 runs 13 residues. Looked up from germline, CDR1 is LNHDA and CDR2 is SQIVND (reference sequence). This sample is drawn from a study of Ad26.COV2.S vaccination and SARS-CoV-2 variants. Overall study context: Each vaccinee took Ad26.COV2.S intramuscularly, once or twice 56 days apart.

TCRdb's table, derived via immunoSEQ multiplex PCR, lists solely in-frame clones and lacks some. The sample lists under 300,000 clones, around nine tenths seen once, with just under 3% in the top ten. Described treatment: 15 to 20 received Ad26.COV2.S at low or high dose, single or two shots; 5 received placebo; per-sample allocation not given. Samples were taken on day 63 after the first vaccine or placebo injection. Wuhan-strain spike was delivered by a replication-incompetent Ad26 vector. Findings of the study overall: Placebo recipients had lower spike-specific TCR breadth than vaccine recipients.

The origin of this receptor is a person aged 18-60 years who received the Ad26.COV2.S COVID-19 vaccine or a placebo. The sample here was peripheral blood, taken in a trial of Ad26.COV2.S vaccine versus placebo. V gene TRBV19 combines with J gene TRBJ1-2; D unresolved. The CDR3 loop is CASSMGRDYGYTF. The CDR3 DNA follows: TGTGCCAGTAGTATGGGAAGGGACTATGGCTACACCTTC.